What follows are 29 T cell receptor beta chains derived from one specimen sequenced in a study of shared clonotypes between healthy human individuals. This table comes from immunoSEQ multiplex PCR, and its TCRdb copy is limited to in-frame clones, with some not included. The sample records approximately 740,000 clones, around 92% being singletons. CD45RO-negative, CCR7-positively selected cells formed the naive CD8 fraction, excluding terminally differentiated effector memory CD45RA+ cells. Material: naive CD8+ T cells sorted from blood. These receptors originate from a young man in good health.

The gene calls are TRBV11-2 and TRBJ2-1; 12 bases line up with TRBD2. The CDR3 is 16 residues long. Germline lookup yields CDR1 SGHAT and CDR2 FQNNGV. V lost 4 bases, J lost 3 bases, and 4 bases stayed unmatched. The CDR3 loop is CASSSRTSGIYNEQFF. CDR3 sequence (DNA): TGTGCCAGCAGCTCAAGGACTAGCGGGATCTACAATGAGCAGTTCTTC.

The CDR3 bases are TGTGCCAGCAGCCCTAGGCGGCTAGCGGGATACAATGAGCAGTTCTTC. This gives the protein CASSPRRLAGYNEQFF. The V call is TRBV7-8, the J call TRBJ2-1, with 9 bases identical to TRBD2. With V trimmed by 5 bases and J by 4 bases, 9 bases remained unmatched. The CDR3 spans 16 residues. Germline values: CDR1 SGHVS, CDR2 FQNEAQ.

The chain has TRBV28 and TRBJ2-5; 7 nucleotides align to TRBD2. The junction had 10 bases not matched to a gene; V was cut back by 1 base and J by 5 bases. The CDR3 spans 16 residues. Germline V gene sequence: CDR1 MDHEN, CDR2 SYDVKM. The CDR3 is CASSLLGGGPSETQYF. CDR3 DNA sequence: TGTGCCAGCAGTTTATTGGGGGGAGGGCCTTCTGAGACCCAGTACTTC.

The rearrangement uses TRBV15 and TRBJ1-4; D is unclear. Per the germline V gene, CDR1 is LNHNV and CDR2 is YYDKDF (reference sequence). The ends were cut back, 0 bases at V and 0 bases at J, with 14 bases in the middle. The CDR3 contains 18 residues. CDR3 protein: CATSRDQTGRTTNEKLFF. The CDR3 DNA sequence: TGTGCCACCAGCAGAGATCAAACCGGGAGGACAACTAATGAAAAACTGTTTTTT.

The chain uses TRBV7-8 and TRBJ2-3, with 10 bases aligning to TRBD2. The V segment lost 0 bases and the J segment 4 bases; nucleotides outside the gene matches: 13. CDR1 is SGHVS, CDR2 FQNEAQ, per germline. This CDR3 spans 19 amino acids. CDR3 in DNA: TGTGCCAGCAGCTTAGCCCGTAGGTTAGCAGCGGGAGGGGCAGATACGCAGTATTTT. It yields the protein CASSLARRLAAGGADTQYF.

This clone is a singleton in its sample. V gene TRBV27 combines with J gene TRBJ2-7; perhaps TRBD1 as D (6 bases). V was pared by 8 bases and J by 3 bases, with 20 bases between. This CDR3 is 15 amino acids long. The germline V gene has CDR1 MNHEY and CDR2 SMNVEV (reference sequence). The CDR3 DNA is TGTGCCAGCGCCTTAGGGACATCGCCGGACTACGAGCAGTACTTC. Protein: CASALGTSPDYEQYF.

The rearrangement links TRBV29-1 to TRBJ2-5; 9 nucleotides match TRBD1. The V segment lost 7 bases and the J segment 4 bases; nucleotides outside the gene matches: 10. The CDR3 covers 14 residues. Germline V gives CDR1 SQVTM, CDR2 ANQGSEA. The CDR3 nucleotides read TGCAGCGGGGGACAGGGAACCCAACCAGAGACCCAGTACTTC. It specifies CSGGQGTQPETQYF.

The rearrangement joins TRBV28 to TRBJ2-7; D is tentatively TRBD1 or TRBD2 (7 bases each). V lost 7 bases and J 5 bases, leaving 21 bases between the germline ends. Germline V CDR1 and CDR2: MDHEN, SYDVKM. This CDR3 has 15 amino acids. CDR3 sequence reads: CASTPTTGRGHEQYF. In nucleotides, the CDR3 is TGTGCCAGCACCCCCACGACAGGGCGGGGGCACGAGCAGTACTTC.

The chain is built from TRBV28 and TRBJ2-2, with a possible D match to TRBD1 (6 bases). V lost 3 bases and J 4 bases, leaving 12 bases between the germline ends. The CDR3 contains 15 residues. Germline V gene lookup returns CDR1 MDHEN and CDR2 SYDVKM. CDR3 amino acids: CASSLWGRRTGELFF. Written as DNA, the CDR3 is TGTGCCAGCAGTTTGTGGGGGCGTCGCACCGGGGAGCTGTTTTTT.

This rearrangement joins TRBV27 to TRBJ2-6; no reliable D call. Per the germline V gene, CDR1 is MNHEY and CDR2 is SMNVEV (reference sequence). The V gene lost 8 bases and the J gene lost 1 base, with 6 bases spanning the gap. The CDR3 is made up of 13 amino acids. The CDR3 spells CASGESGANVLTF. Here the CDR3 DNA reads TGTGCCAGCGGCGAGTCTGGGGCCAACGTCCTGACTTTC.

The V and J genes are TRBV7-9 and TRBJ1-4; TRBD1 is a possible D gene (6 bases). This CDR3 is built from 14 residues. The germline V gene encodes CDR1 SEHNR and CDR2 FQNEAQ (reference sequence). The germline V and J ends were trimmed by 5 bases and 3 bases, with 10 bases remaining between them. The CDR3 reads CASSRGGSNEKLFF. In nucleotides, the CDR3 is TGTGCCAGCAGCCGGGGGGGCTCTAATGAAAAACTGTTTTTT.

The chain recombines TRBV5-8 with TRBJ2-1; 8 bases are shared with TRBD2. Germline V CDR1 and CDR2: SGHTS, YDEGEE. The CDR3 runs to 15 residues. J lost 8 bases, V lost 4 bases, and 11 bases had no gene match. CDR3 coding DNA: TGTGCCAGCAGCCTGGGACTAGATACCTCCGATGAGCAGTTCTTC. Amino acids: CASSLGLDTSDEQFF.

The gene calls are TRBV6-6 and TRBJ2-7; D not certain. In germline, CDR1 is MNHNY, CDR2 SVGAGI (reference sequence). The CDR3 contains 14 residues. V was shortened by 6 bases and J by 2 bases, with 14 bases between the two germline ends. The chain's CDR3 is CASSHPVETYEQYF. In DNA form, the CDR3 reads TGTGCCAGCAGCCACCCGGTGGAGACCTACGAGCAGTACTTC.

The CDR3 coding sequence is TGTGCCAGCAGCTTTTCTCGACTAGCGGGGGGCACAGATACGCAGTATTTT. Amino acid sequence: CASSFSRLAGGTDTQYF. The chain recombines TRBV2 with TRBJ2-3, with 12 bases that match TRBD2. The CDR3 is 17 amino acids. The V segment lost 6 bases and the J segment 1 base; nucleotides outside the gene matches: 8. Germline V gives CDR1 SNHLY, CDR2 FYNNEI.

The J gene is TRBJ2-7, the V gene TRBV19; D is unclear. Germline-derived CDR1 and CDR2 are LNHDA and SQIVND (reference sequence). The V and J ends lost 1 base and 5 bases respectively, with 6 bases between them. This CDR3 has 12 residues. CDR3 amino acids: CASSIVGNEQYF. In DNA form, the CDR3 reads TGTGCCAGTAGTATAGTAGGGAACGAGCAGTACTTC.

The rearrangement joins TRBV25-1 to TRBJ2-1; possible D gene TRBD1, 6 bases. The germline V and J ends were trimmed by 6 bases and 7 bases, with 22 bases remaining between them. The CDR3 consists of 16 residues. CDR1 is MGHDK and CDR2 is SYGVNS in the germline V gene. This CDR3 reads CASRGPARGDRNEQFF. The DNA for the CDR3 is TGTGCCAGCAGGGGCCCGGCCAGGGGTGATAGGAATGAGCAGTTCTTC.

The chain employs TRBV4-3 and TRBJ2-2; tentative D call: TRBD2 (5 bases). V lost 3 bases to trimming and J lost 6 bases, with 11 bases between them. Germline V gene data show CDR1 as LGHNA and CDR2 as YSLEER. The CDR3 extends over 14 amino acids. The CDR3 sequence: CASSQGSSSGELFF. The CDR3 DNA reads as TGCGCCAGCAGCCAGGGGAGCAGTTCCGGGGAGCTGTTTTTT.

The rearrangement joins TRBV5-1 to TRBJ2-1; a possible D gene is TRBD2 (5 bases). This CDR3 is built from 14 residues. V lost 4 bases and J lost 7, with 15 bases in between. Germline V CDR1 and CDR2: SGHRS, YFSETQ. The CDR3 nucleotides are TGCGCCAGCAGCCTCCGGACTCTGGAGAATGAGCAGTTCTTC. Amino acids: CASSLRTLENEQFF.

CDR3 nucleotide sequence: TGCAGCGTTGAGATTTGGGACAGGGATAGATCGCAGTTCTTC. This translates into CSVEIWDRDRSQFF. The genes are TRBV29-1 and TRBJ2-1; the match to TRBD1 covers 9 bases. Germline V gene data show CDR1 as SQVTM and CDR2 as ANQGSEA. V shed 3 bases, J shed 12 bases, and the junction held 12 bases outside the gene matches. The CDR3 totals 14 residues.

The CDR3 bases are TGTGCCAGCTCCCCCGAACAAGGGAGCCAAAACATTCAGTACTTC. Protein product: CASSPEQGSQNIQYF. The J gene is TRBJ2-4, the V gene TRBV18; D possibly corresponds to TRBD2 (5 bases). The CDR3 contains 15 residues. The germline gives CDR1 KGHSH, CDR2 LQKENI. With 6 bases removed from V and 5 bases from J, the gap between germline ends came to 17 bases.

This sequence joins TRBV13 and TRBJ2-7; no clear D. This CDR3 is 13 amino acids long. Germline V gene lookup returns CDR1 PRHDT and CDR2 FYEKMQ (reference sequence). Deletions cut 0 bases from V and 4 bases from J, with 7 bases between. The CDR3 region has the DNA TGTGCCAGCAGCTTAGGCTTAGAATACGAGCAGTACTTC. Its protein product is CASSLGLEYEQYF.

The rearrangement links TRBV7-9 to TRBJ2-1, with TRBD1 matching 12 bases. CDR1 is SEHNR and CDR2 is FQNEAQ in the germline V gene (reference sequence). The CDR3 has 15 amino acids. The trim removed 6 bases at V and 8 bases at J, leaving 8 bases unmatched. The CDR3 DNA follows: TGTGCCAGCAGTTCCCGGGACAGGGGGCGCCATGAGCAGTTCTTC. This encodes CASSSRDRGRHEQFF.

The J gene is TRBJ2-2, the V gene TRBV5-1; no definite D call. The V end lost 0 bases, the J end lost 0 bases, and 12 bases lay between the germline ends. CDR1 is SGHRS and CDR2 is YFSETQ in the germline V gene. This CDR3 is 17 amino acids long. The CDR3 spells CASSLGPTTANTGELFF. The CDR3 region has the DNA TGCGCCAGCAGCTTGGGGCCCACTACCGCGAACACCGGGGAGCTGTTTTTT.

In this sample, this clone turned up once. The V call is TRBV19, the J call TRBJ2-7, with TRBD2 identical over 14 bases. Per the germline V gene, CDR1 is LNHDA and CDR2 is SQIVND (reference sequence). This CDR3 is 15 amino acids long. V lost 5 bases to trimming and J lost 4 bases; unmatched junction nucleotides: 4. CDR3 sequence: CASSSGTSGSYEQYF. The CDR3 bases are TGTGCCAGTAGTTCTGGGACTAGCGGGAGTTACGAGCAGTACTTC.

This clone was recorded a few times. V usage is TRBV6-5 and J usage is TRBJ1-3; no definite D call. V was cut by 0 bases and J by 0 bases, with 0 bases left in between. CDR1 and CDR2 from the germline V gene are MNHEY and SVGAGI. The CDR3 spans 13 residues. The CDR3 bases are TGTGCCAGCAGTTACTCCTCTGGAAACACCATATATTTT. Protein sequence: CASSYSSGNTIYF.

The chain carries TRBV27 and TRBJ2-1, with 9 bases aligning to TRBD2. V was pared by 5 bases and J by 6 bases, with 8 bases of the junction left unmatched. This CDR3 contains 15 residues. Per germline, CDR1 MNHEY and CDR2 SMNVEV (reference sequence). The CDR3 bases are TGTGCCAGCAGTCCCGGGGCGGGAGGGTTCAATGAGCAGTTCTTC. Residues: CASSPGAGGFNEQFF.

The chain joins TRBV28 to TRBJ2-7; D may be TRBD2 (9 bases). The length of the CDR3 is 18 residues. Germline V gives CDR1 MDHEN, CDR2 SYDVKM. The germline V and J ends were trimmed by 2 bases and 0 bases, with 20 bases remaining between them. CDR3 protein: CASSLDGTGLAFSYEQYF. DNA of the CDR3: TGTGCCAGCAGTTTAGACGGGACAGGACTAGCGTTCTCCTACGAGCAGTACTTC.

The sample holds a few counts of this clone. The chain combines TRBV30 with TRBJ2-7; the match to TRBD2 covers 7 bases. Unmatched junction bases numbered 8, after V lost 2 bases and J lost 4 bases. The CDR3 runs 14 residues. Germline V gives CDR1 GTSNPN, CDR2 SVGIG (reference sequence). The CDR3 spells CAWSQGGMGYEQYF. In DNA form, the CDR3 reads TGTGCCTGGAGTCAGGGAGGGATGGGTTACGAGCAGTACTTC.

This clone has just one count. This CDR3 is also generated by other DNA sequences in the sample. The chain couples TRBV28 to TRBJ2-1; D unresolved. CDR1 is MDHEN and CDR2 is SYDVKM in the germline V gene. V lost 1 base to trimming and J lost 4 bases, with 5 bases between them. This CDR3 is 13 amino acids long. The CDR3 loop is CASSLLGYNEQFF. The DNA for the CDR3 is TGTGCCAGCAGTTTATTGGGGTACAATGAGCAGTTCTTC.